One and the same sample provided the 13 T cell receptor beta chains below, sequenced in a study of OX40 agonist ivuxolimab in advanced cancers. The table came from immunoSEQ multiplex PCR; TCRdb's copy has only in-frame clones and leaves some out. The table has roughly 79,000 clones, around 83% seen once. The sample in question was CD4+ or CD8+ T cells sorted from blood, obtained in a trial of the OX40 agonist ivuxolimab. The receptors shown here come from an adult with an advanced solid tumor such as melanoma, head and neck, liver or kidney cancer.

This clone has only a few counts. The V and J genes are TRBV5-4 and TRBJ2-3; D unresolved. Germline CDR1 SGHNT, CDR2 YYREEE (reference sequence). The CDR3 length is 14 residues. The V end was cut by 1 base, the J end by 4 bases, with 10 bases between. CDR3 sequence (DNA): TGTGCCAGCAGCTTGAGTAGTAGTTCAGATACGCAGTATTTT. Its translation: CASSLSSSSDTQYF.

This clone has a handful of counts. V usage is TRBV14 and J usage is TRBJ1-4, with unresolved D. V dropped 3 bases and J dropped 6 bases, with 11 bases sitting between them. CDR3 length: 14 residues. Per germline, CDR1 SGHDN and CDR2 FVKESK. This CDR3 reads CASSQQPGHEKLFF. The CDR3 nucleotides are TGTGCCAGCAGCCAGCAGCCCGGGCATGAAAAACTGTTTTTT.

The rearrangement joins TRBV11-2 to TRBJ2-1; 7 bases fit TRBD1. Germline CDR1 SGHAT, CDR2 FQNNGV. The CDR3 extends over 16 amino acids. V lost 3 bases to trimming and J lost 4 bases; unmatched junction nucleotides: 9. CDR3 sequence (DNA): TGTGCCAGCAGCTTTGCGTCCGGGACAGCGTACAATGAGCAGTTCTTC. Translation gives CASSFASGTAYNEQFF.

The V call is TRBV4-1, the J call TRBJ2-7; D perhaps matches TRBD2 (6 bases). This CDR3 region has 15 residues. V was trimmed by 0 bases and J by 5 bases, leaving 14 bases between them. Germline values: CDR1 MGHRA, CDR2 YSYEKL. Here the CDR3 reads CASSQDSAGSDEQYF. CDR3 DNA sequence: TGCGCCAGCAGCCAAGATTCCGCGGGGTCGGACGAGCAGTACTTC.

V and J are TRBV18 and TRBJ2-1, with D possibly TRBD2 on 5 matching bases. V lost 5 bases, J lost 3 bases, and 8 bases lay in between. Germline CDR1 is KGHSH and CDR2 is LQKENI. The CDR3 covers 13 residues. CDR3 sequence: CASSTTIYNEQFF. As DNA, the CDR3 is TGTGCCAGCTCAACGACTATCTACAATGAGCAGTTCTTC.

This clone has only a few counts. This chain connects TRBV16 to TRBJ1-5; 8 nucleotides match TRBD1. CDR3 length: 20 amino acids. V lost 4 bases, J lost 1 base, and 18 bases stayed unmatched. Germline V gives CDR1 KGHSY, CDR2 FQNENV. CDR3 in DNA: TGTGCCAGCAGCCGCTGGATATACGCCGACAGGGGTCGGAGCAATCAGCCCCAGCATTTT. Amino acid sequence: CASSRWIYADRGRSNQPQHF. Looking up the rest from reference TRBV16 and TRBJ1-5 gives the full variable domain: GEEVAQTPKHLVRGEGQKAKLYCAPIKGHSYVFWYQQVLKNEFKFLISFQNENVFDETGMPKERFSAKCLPNSPCSLEIQATKLEDSAVYFCASSRWIYADRGRSNQPQHFGDGTRLSIL.

The chain's CDR3 is CASSGSGGGETQYF. CDR3 nucleotide sequence: TGTGCCAGCAGTGGTTCAGGGGGCGGGGAGACCCAGTACTTC. The chain combines TRBV25-1 with TRBJ2-5; TRBD1 aligns across 8 bases. V shed 4 bases, J shed 5 bases, and the junction held 6 bases outside the gene matches. Germline V gene sequence: CDR1 MGHDK, CDR2 SYGVNS. There are 14 residues in the CDR3. The full variable domain, its missing parts supplied by reference TRBV25-1 and TRBJ2-5, is EADIYQTPRYLVIGTGKKITLECSQTMGHDKMYWYQQDPGMELHLIHYSYGVNSTEKGDLSSESTVSRIRTEHFPLTLESARPSHTSQYLCASSGSGGGETQYFGPGTRLLVL.

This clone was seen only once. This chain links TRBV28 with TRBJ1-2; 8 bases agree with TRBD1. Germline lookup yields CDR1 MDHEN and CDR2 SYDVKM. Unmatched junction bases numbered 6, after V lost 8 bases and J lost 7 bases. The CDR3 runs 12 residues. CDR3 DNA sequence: TGTGCCAGCTCACAGGGGGTCCGTGGCTACACCTTC. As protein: CASSQGVRGYTF.

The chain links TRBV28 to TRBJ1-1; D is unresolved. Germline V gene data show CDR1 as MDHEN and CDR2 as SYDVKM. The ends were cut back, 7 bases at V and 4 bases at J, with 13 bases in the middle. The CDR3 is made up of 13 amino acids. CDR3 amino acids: CASIVSSGTEAFF. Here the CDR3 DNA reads TGTGCCAGCATAGTATCATCTGGCACTGAAGCTTTCTTT.

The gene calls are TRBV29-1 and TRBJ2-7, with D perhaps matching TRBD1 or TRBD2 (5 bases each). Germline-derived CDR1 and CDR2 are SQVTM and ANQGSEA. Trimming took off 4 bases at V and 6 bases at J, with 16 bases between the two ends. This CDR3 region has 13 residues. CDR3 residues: CSVAATGRGEQYF. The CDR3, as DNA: TGCAGCGTTGCGGCCACGGGAAGGGGCGAGCAGTACTTC.

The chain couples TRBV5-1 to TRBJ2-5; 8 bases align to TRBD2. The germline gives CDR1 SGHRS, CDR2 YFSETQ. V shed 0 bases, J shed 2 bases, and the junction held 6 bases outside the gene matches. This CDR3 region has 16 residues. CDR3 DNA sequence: TGCGCCAGCAGCTTGGTTCTAGCGGGCCTGCAAGAGACCCAGTACTTC. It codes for CASSLVLAGLQETQYF.

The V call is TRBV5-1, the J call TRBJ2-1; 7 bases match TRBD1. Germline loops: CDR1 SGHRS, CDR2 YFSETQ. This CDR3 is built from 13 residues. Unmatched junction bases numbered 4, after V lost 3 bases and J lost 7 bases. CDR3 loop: CASSYTGENEQFF. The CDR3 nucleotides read TGCGCCAGCAGCTATACAGGGGAGAATGAGCAGTTCTTC.

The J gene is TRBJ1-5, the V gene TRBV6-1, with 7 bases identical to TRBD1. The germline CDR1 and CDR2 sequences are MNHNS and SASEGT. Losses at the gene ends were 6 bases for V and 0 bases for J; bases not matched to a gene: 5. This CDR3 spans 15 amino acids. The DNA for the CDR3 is TGTGCCAGCAGACCGACAGGGAATAGCAATCAGCCCCAGCATTTT. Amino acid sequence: CASRPTGNSNQPQHF.